What follows is one T cell receptor beta chain and its context. Only in-frame clones appear in the TCRdb table, and some are missing; sequencing was by immunoSEQ multiplex PCR. The table records fewer than 200,000 clones, approximately 80% of them present only once. This sample stems from a study of blood T cell repertoires in COVID-19. The CDR3 totals 16 residues. Germline V lookup: CDR1 KGHDR, CDR2 SFDVKD. J lost 4 bases, V lost 4 bases, and 2 bases had no gene match. The chain joins TRBV24-1 to TRBJ2-3; 15 bases map to TRBD2. Sequencing was carried out using PBMCs or T cells enriched from blood (not recorded which). The receptor comes from a man between 50 and 59 years old who had recovered from COVID-19. The CDR3 DNA sequence: TGTGCCACCAGTGACTGGACTAGCGGGGGGGCAGATACGCAGTATTTT. Amino acids: CATSDWTSGGADTQYF.